The rows below give T cell receptor beta chains drawn from one sample of a study of TIL therapy for anti-PD-1-resistant metastatic lung cancer. Measured with immunoSEQ multiplex PCR; TCRdb has only the in-frame clones, and not every one. The profile shows about 26,000 clones, approximately 57% of them singletons. The specimen was tumor tissue, collected at baseline. The receptors originated from a woman between 25 and 85 years old with non-small cell lung cancer. CDR3s include the opening cysteine and the closing phenylalanine or tryptophan. The order of the fields is V gene, clone size, J gene, D gene, CDR3 protein, CDR3 DNA. D genes are given only for firm matches. Size is stated for part of the rows, as once, few or many counts, or as a class when the clone is expanded.

V gene: TRBV30
clone size: NA
J gene: TRBJ2-3
D gene: NA
CDR3 protein: CAWEGVRGTDTQYF
CDR3 DNA: TGTGCCTGGGAGGGAGTGAGGGGCACAGATACGCAGTATTTT

V gene: TRBV27
clone size: NA
J gene: TRBJ2-5
D gene: NA
CDR3 protein: CASSLSRGQETQYF
CDR3 DNA: TGTGCCAGCAGTTTATCGCGGGGTCAAGAGACCCAGTACTTC

V gene: TRBV5-4
clone size: NA
J gene: TRBJ2-1
D gene: NA
CDR3 protein: CASSLAGRKRDNEQFF
CDR3 DNA: TGTGCCAGCAGCTTGGCGGGCCGAAAGCGGGACAATGAGCAGTTCTTC

V gene: TRBV10-1
clone size: NA
J gene: TRBJ2-2
D gene: TRBD2
CDR3 protein: CASSGLAATGELFF
CDR3 DNA: TGCGCCAGCAGTGGCCTAGCGGCCACCGGGGAGCTGTTTTTT

V gene: TRBV6-5
clone size: NA
J gene: TRBJ1-2
D gene: NA
CDR3 protein: CASTVTAESGYTF
CDR3 DNA: TGTGCCAGCACCGTGACAGCCGAGTCGGGCTACACCTTC

V gene: TRBV5-1
clone size: NA
J gene: TRBJ1-2
D gene: TRBD1
CDR3 protein: CASNEGIGTGLGYGYTF
CDR3 DNA: TGCGCCAGCAACGAGGGTATCGGGACAGGGTTAGGCTATGGCTACACCTTC

V gene: TRBV10-3
clone size: NA
J gene: TRBJ2-1
D gene: NA
CDR3 protein: CAISKGGEGSYNEQFF
CDR3 DNA: TGTGCCATCAGTAAGGGGGGGGAGGGCTCCTACAATGAGCAGTTCTTC

V gene: TRBV5-6
clone size: NA
J gene: TRBJ2-1
D gene: NA
CDR3 protein: CASSFRGGQFF
CDR3 DNA: TGTGCCAGCAGCTTTCGGGGCGGGCAGTTCTTC

V gene: TRBV6-5
clone size: NA
J gene: TRBJ1-2
D gene: NA
CDR3 protein: CASTRTYGYTF
CDR3 DNA: TGTGCCAGCACCAGGACCTATGGCTACACCTTC

V gene: TRBV5-6
clone size: NA
J gene: TRBJ2-7
D gene: NA
CDR3 protein: CASSLEYEQYF
CDR3 DNA: TGTGCCAGCAGCTTGGAATACGAGCAGTACTTC

V gene: TRBV29-1
clone size: few
J gene: TRBJ1-1
D gene: NA
CDR3 protein: CSVQGGQMNTEAFF
CDR3 DNA: TGCAGCGTTCAGGGAGGACAGATGAACACTGAAGCTTTCTTT

V gene: TRBV5-6
clone size: many
J gene: TRBJ2-7
D gene: NA
CDR3 protein: CASSRPGGEQYF
CDR3 DNA: TGTGCCAGCAGCCGACCTGGGGGGGAGCAGTACTTC

V gene: TRBV19
clone size: NA
J gene: TRBJ2-5
D gene: NA
CDR3 protein: CATGPTAETQYF
CDR3 DNA: TGTGCCACCGGACCTACCGCCGAGACCCAGTACTTC

V gene: TRBV19
clone size: NA
J gene: TRBJ2-7
D gene: NA
CDR3 protein: CASSTPGTLSYEQYF
CDR3 DNA: TGTGCCAGTAGTACCCCCGGGACTCTCTCCTACGAGCAGTACTTC

V gene: TRBV5-1
clone size: NA
J gene: TRBJ2-1
D gene: TRBD2
CDR3 protein: CASSLGTSVNNEQFF
CDR3 DNA: TGCGCCAGCAGCTTAGGGACTAGCGTCAACAATGAGCAGTTCTTC

V gene: TRBV30
clone size: NA
J gene: TRBJ2-5
D gene: TRBD2
CDR3 protein: CAWSRGLAETQYF
CDR3 DNA: TGTGCCTGGAGTAGAGGACTAGCGGAGACCCAGTACTTC

V gene: TRBV19
clone size: few
J gene: TRBJ2-7
D gene: TRBD1
CDR3 protein: CASDRVIYEQYF
CDR3 DNA: TGTGCCAGCGACAGGGTAATCTACGAGCAGTACTTC

V gene: TRBV4-2
clone size: NA
J gene: TRBJ1-1
D gene: NA
CDR3 protein: CASSPPGGTEAFF
CDR3 DNA: TGTGCCAGCAGCCCCCCCGGGGGCACTGAAGCTTTCTTT

V gene: TRBV5-6
clone size: once
J gene: TRBJ2-1
D gene: TRBD2
CDR3 protein: CASSLVPSGIVF
CDR3 DNA: TGTGCCAGCAGCTTGGTACCTAGCGGGATTGTCTTC

V gene: TRBV18
clone size: few
J gene: TRBJ2-3
D gene: TRBD1
CDR3 protein: CASSYRDRGMDTQYF
CDR3 DNA: TGTGCCAGCTCATACCGGGACAGGGGAATGGATACGCAGTATTTT

V gene: TRBV9
clone size: NA
J gene: TRBJ1-2
D gene: NA
CDR3 protein: CASSVEEGYKGYTF
CDR3 DNA: TGTGCCAGCAGCGTAGAAGAGGGGTATAAGGGCTACACCTTC

V gene: TRBV7-2
clone size: NA
J gene: TRBJ2-7
D gene: NA
CDR3 protein: CASSFQTGISYEQYF
CDR3 DNA: TGTGCCAGCAGCTTTCAAACCGGGATCTCCTACGAGCAGTACTTC

V gene: TRBV5-1
clone size: NA
J gene: TRBJ2-7
D gene: TRBD2
CDR3 protein: CASSPSGSAREQYF
CDR3 DNA: TGCGCCAGCAGTCCTAGCGGGAGCGCCAGAGAGCAGTACTTC

V gene: TRBV5-1
clone size: NA
J gene: TRBJ2-3
D gene: TRBD2
CDR3 protein: CASSLLAGASDTQYF
CDR3 DNA: TGCGCCAGCAGCTTACTAGCGGGAGCGTCAGATACGCAGTATTTT

V gene: TRBV11-3
clone size: NA
J gene: TRBJ2-3
D gene: TRBD1
CDR3 protein: CASSLESGQPNTDTQYF
CDR3 DNA: TGTGCCAGCAGCTTAGAGTCGGGACAGCCTAACACAGATACGCAGTATTTT

V gene: TRBV30
clone size: NA
J gene: TRBJ1-1
D gene: NA
CDR3 protein: CAWSVKGSTEAFF
CDR3 DNA: TGTGCCTGGAGTGTGAAGGGTAGCACTGAAGCTTTCTTT

V gene: TRBV11-2
clone size: NA
J gene: TRBJ2-3
D gene: TRBD2
CDR3 protein: CASSRTSGSSYTQYF
CDR3 DNA: TGTGCCAGCAGCAGGACTAGCGGGAGCTCGTATACGCAGTATTTT

V gene: TRBV5-1
clone size: once
J gene: TRBJ2-5
D gene: NA
CDR3 protein: CASSLAFPQYF
CDR3 DNA: TGCGCCAGCAGCTTGGCCTTCCCCCAGTACTTC

V gene: TRBV30
clone size: NA
J gene: TRBJ1-2
D gene: TRBD1
CDR3 protein: CAWSPEGQSDTF
CDR3 DNA: TGTGCCTGGAGTCCAGAGGGACAGTCTGATACCTTC

V gene: TRBV9
clone size: NA
J gene: TRBJ2-2
D gene: NA
CDR3 protein: CASSVNYPGTGELFF
CDR3 DNA: TGTGCCAGCAGCGTAAACTACCCGGGGACCGGGGAGCTGTTTTTT

V gene: TRBV10-3
clone size: NA
J gene: TRBJ2-1
D gene: NA
CDR3 protein: CAISDASDSYNEQFF
CDR3 DNA: TGTGCCATCAGTGACGCATCCGACTCCTACAATGAGCAGTTCTTC

V gene: TRBV7-8
clone size: NA
J gene: TRBJ2-5
D gene: NA
CDR3 protein: CASSLGAKETQYF
CDR3 DNA: TGTGCCAGCAGCTTAGGCGCGAAAGAGACCCAGTACTTC

V gene: TRBV6-5
clone size: NA
J gene: TRBJ1-5
D gene: NA
CDR3 protein: CASSRQGRQWEPQHF
CDR3 DNA: TGTGCCAGCAGTCGGCAGGGGCGCCAATGGGAGCCCCAGCATTTT

V gene: TRBV5-1
clone size: NA
J gene: TRBJ2-1
D gene: NA
CDR3 protein: CASSLSRGGSYNEQFF
CDR3 DNA: TGCGCCAGCAGCTTGAGTAGAGGGGGCTCCTACAATGAGCAGTTCTTC

V gene: TRBV13
clone size: NA
J gene: TRBJ2-7
D gene: TRBD2
CDR3 protein: CASSPGTSGRFHEQYF
CDR3 DNA: TGTGCCAGCAGCCCCGGGACTAGCGGGAGATTCCACGAGCAGTACTTC

V gene: TRBV10-3
clone size: NA
J gene: TRBJ2-7
D gene: NA
CDR3 protein: CAISESGRELSYEQYF
CDR3 DNA: TGTGCCATCAGTGAGTCGGGACGGGAGTTGTCCTACGAGCAGTACTTC

V gene: TRBV9
clone size: NA
J gene: TRBJ2-1
D gene: TRBD2
CDR3 protein: CASGRGSVNEQFF
CDR3 DNA: TGTGCCAGCGGGAGGGGATCGGTCAATGAGCAGTTCTTC

V gene: TRBV29-1
clone size: NA
J gene: TRBJ1-1
D gene: NA
CDR3 protein: CSVERDRATEAFF
CDR3 DNA: TGCAGCGTTGAAAGGGATAGGGCCACTGAAGCTTTCTTT

V gene: TRBV15
clone size: NA
J gene: TRBJ1-5
D gene: NA
CDR3 protein: CATSNNPRVLEPQHF
CDR3 DNA: TGTGCCACCAGCAATAACCCCAGGGTTTTGGAGCCCCAGCATTTT

V gene: TRBV7-8
clone size: once
J gene: TRBJ2-7
D gene: TRBD2
CDR3 protein: CASSRTGTSEQYF
CDR3 DNA: TGTGCCAGCAGCCGCACTGGGACTAGCGAGCAGTACTTC

V gene: TRBV30
clone size: few
J gene: TRBJ2-2
D gene: TRBD2
CDR3 protein: CAAAGETTGELFF
CDR3 DNA: TGTGCCGCTGCGGGGGAAACCACCGGGGAGCTGTTTTTT

V gene: TRBV29-1
clone size: NA
J gene: TRBJ2-4
D gene: TRBD1
CDR3 protein: CSVVIWTGVLAKNIQYF
CDR3 DNA: TGCAGCGTTGTGATCTGGACAGGGGTACTAGCCAAAAACATTCAGTACTTC

V gene: TRBV9
clone size: NA
J gene: TRBJ2-5
D gene: TRBD2
CDR3 protein: CASSLHPSGRAGGETQYF
CDR3 DNA: TGTGCCAGCAGCCTCCACCCTAGCGGGAGGGCCGGGGGGGAGACCCAGTACTTC